This TCR beta chain was observed in a study of molecular identifiers for immune sequencing clone quantification. Via MiXCR, TCRdb re-called the PCR reads, giving one row per CDR3 protein. The sample lists approximately 550,000 distinct CDR3 sequences, roughly 25% seen once, with around 0.79% in the top ten. With 10%, 30% or 50% of RNA, about 20,000 to 1,100,000 naive CD8 T cells were sequenced. There are 19 residues in the CDR3. Germline values: CDR1 LGHDT, CDR2 YNNKEL (reference sequence). The ends were cut back, 0 bases at V and 0 bases at J, with 18 bases in the middle. The origin of this receptor is a human donor in good health. Some libraries in this study had Jurkat cell RNA spiked in. V is TRBV3-1 and J is TRBJ2-1; D is uncertain. The sample comprised naive CD8+ T cells from blood, with Jurkat cell RNA spiked in. As for subset: FACS-sorted CD8+CD4-CCR7+CD45RA+ naive T cells. The CDR3 region has the DNA TGTGCCAGCAGCCAAGACCCCCGTTCGGCGGTGAGCTCCTACAATGAGCAGTTCTTC. Translating it yields CASSQDPRSAVSSYNEQFF.